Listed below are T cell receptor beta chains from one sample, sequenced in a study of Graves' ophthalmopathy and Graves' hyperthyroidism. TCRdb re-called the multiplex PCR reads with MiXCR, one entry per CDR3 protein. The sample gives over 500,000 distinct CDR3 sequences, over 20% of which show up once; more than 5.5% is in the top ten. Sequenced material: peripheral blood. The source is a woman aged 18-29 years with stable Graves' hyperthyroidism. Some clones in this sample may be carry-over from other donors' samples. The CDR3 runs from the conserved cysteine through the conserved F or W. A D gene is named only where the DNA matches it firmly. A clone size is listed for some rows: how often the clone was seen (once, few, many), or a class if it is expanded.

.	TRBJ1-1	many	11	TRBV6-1	TGTGCCAGCAGAGGACGGGCCGAAGCTTTCTTT	CASRGRAEAFF
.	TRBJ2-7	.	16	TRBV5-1	TGCGCCAGCAGCCCGTCACAGAATAACTATGGATACGAGCAGTACTTC	CASSPSQNNYGYEQYF
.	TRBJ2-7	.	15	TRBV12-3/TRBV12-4	TGTGCCAGCAGACTGGACAGTCCGGGGACCTACGAGCAGTACTTC	CASRLDSPGTYEQYF
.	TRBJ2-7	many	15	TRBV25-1	TGTGCCAGCAGTGAAAGAAGAGCGAAGCCCTACGAGCAGTACTTC	CASSERRAKPYEQYF
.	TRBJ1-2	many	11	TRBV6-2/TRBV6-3	TGTGCCAGCAGTGCGTTCGAAGGCTACACCTTC	CASSAFEGYTF
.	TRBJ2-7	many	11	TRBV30	TGTGCCTGTATCCAGAGCTACGAGCAGTACTTC	CACIQSYEQYF
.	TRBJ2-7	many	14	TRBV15	TGTGCCACCAGGACCGGGCCCAACTCCTACGAGCAGTACTTC	CATRTGPNSYEQYF
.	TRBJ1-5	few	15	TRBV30	TGTGCCTGGAGTGCGCCAGTCCCTAGCAATCAGCCCCAGCATTTT	CAWSAPVPSNQPQHF
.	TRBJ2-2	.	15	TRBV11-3	TGTGCCAGCAGCCTCCCGGGACACGGGGCCGGGGAGCTGTTTTTT	CASSLPGHGAGELFF
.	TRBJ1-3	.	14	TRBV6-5	TGTGCCAGCAGTTACTCTGACTATGGAAACACCATATATTTT	CASSYSDYGNTIYF
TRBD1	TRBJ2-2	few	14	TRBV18	TGTGCCAGCTCACGACGACAGGGTGACGGGGAGCTGTTTTTT	CASSRRQGDGELFF
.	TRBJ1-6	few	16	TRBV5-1	TGCGCCAGCAGCTTGGGAGACAGAACCCTTAATTCACCCCTCCACTTT	CASSLGDRTLNSPLHF
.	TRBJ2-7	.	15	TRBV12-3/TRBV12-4	TGTGCCAGCAGTTTATCCGGGTCACCCCCCTACGAGCAGTACTTC	CASSLSGSPPYEQYF
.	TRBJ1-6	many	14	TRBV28	TGTGCCAGCAGTAGTTTAGGGGCCGATTCACCCCTCCACTTT	CASSSLGADSPLHF
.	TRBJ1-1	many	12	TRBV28	TGTGCCAGCCTCCGGGAACGGTCTGAAGCTTTCTTT	CASLRERSEAFF
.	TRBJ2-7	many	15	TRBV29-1	TGCAGCGTTGAAGAGGAGACAGGCCAGTCCTACGAGCAGTACTTC	CSVEEETGQSYEQYF
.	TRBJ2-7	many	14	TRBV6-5	TGTGCCATCCGGGGGGCAGGGGCAACCTACGAGCAGTACTTC	CAIRGAGATYEQYF
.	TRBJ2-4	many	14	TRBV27	TGTGCCAGCAGTCCCCTTGGAGGGCTAGACATTCAGTACTTC	CASSPLGGLDIQYF
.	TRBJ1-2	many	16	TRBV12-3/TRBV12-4	TGTGCCAGCAGGAACGGATTTAGGGAGGAGGGATATGGCTACACCTTC	CASRNGFREEGYGYTF
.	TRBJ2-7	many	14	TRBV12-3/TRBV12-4	TGTGCCAGCAGTTCCAGATACCAGACTACCGAGCAGTACTTC	CASSSRYQTTEQYF
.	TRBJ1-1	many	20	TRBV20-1	TGCAGTGCTAGAGATCTAGGAAGCTGGGGCTGGGATGACATGAACACTGAAGCTTTCTTT	CSARDLGSWGWDDMNTEAFF
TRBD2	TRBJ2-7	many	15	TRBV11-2	TGTGCCAGCAGCTTAAGTAGCGGGAGAAACTACGAGCAGTACTTC	CASSLSSGRNYEQYF
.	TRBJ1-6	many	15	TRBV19	TGTGCCAGTAGTATACAGGGAACGGATAATTCACCCCTCCACTTT	CASSIQGTDNSPLHF
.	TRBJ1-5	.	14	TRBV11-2	TGTGCCAGCAGCTTAGATCCGAGGAGGCAGCCCCAGCATTTT	CASSLDPRRQPQHF
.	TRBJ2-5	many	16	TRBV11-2	TGTGCCAGCAGCCTCCGACTAGGACAGTACCAAGAGACCCAGTACTTC	CASSLRLGQYQETQYF
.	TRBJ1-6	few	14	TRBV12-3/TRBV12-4	TGTGCCAGCAGCATCAGGGGTGATAATTCACCCCTCCACTTT	CASSIRGDNSPLHF